Detailed here is one T cell receptor beta chain. Its specificity is unknown. The sample belongs to a study of T cell repertoires in cytomegalovirus infection. Study-wide results and limits: CMV-specific TCR beta clonotypes restricted by HLA-C dominated the ex vivo response.

Germline-derived CDR1 and CDR2 are SGHVS and FNYEAQ. V dropped 5 bases and J dropped 6 bases, with 11 bases sitting between them. CDR3 length equals 13 residues. TCRdb reprocessed the reads via MiXCR and lists one record per CDR3 protein. The table includes 900,000 to 950,000 distinct CDR3 sequences, 25% to 40% detected once. The starting material was cultured CD8+ T cells from PBMCs, obtained from culture after CMV antigen stimulation. The source is a human donor in good health (CMV status not recorded). Some clones in this sample may be carry-over from other donors' samples. This chain joins TRBV7-6 and TRBJ2-1; D is unresolved. The chain's CDR3 is CASSLENINEQFF. As DNA, the CDR3 is TGTGCCAGCAGCCTCGAAAATATCAATGAGCAGTTCTTC.